Each of the 7 T cell receptor beta chains below was sequenced from the same sample in a study of blood T cell repertoires in COVID-19. Assay: immunoSEQ multiplex PCR; the TCRdb copy retains only in-frame clones and omits some. Found here are around 100,000 clones, roughly nine tenths of them singletons; the top ten hold 5% to 6.5%. The sample consisted of peripheral blood. Every receptor here comes from a human donor in a cohort sampled during active COVID-19.

This sequence joins TRBV7-9 and TRBJ1-1, with D perhaps matching TRBD1 (5 bases). Between the trimmed V and J ends, which lost 8 bases and 4 bases, there was a span of 14 bases. CDR1 is SEHNR, CDR2 FQNEAQ, per germline (reference sequence). This CDR3 has 13 amino acids. In nucleotides, the CDR3 is TGTGCCAGCCCCCCGACCGGGGGCACTGAAGCTTTCTTT. The encoded protein is CASPPTGGTEAFF. The complete variable domain, with remaining parts taken from reference TRBV7-9 and TRBJ1-1, reads DTGVSQNPRHKITKRGQNVTFRCDPISEHNRLYWYRQTLGQGPEFLTYFQNEAQLEKSRLLSDRFSAERPKGSFSTLEIQRTEQGDSAMYLCASPPTGGTEAFFGQGTRLTVV.

The V call is TRBV9, the J call TRBJ2-5; 9 positions agree with TRBD1. The ends lost 2 bases at V and 7 bases at J; junction bases unmatched: 15. This CDR3 contains 17 residues. The germline CDR1 and CDR2 sequences are SGDLS and YYNGEE. The CDR3 sequence: CASSVATGTGYLGTQYF. CDR3 sequence (DNA): TGTGCCAGCAGCGTTGCTACCGGGACAGGGTATTTGGGGACCCAGTACTTC.

This clone has just one count. This chain uses TRBV6-6 with TRBJ2-7; 8 nucleotides agree with TRBD2. Germline trimming cut 0 bases from V and 7 bases from J; bases unmatched to any gene: 8. Germline V CDR1 and CDR2: MNHNY, SVGAGI (reference sequence). The CDR3 covers 15 residues. Here the CDR3 reads CASSYSSGGNGEQYF. The CDR3 DNA reads TGTGCCAGCAGTTACTCGAGCGGGGGCAACGGGGAGCAGTACTTC.

The V and J genes are TRBV29-1 and TRBJ2-3; a weak D match, TRBD2 (5 bases). This CDR3 spans 14 amino acids. The germline V gene has CDR1 SQVTM and CDR2 ANQGSEA. The V gene lost 6 bases and the J gene lost 0 bases, with 13 bases spanning the gap. The DNA of the CDR3 is TGCAGCGTGGGCGGGTCGAGTAGCACAGATACGCAGTATTTT. Residues: CSVGGSSSTDTQYF.

This chain links TRBV9 with TRBJ1-2, with D maybe TRBD1 (5 bases). CDR1 and CDR2 from the germline V gene are SGDLS and YYNGEE. V gave up 1 base and J gave up 3 bases, with 16 bases separating them. The CDR3 totals 16 residues. The CDR3 protein is CASSVSKRAGDYGYTF. CDR3 DNA: TGTGCCAGCAGCGTATCGAAACGCGCGGGGGACTATGGCTACACCTTC.

This chain joins TRBV29-1 and TRBJ2-2; D is ambiguous. The germline CDR1 and CDR2 sequences are SQVTM and ANQGSEA. With 3 bases removed from V and 5 bases from J, the gap between germline ends came to 4 bases. The CDR3 spans 11 residues. CDR3 DNA: TGCAGCGTTGATAGAACCGGGGAGCTGTTTTTT. Its translation is CSVDRTGELFF.

The chain carries TRBV5-1 and TRBJ2-7; 12 bases match TRBD1. With 4 bases clipped from V and 7 bases from J, the junction kept 9 bases outside the gene matches. CDR1 and CDR2 from the germline V gene are SGHRS and YFSETQ. This CDR3 comprises 15 residues. The DNA of the CDR3 is TGCGCCAGCAGCGAGGGGACAGGGGGCGCGGGGGAGCAGTACTTC. This gives the protein CASSEGTGGAGEQYF.